This T cell receptor beta chain was sequenced for a study of cytomegalovirus exposure and HLA in healthy donors (dated by TCRdb to about 2017). About the study as a whole: In an earlier analysis of 587 of the donors, approximately 260 Gb of sequence data and roughly 100 million unique TCR beta sequences from about 190 million T cells were reported. A later genetic analysis took genome-wide SNP genotypes for about 55% of the roughly 670 donors and used that subset as a discovery cohort. Roughly 5 DR-DQ haplotypes were handled as single units for association and clustering, since linkage in the cohort was strong. Among 300 to 500 genotyped donors of the cohort, an average of around 250,000 unique TCR beta nucleotide sequences was sequenced per donor, of which about 20% were non-productive. The study was designed to test whether signatures of past pathogen exposure could be identified by cataloging public T cell receptors. An early release that covered some 630 HLA-typed donors contained 250 to 350 gigabases of sequencing data and about 93 million unique TCR sequences. High-throughput TCR immunosequencing, statistical association of individual TCRs with disease status, and machine learning were combined to predict cytomegalovirus infection status. In a later analysis, previously published TCR beta repertoires from more than 500 donors were re-analyzed and high-resolution HLA genotyping was added so that TCR occurrence patterns could be studied. A separate validation cohort of 100 to 150 different subjects was used in addition to the roughly 670-subject first cohort. Class I and class II HLA loci were covered by the typing at four-digit resolution. Among the roughly 390 genotyped donors, approximately 82% belonged to the genetic ancestry cluster associated with self-reported Caucasian donors. In an earlier analysis of 587 of the donors, high-throughput TCR beta sequencing was used to judge whether each TCR beta V gene segment behaved as functional or pseudogenic. Typing coverage varied by locus: roughly 620-640 donors for A, B, C, DRB1 and DQB1; approximately 500 for DQA1; over 600 for DPA1; under 490 for DPB1. Every discovery cohort repertoire had been produced on one sequencing platform. Donor age, sex, ethnicity and CMV serostatus were compiled alongside the repertoire data. Using immunosequencing, the study profiled T cell repertoires from about 620 subjects and related those repertoires to cytomegalovirus serostatus. The later analysis used no new phenotypic data to find candidate immune exposures, relying instead on TCR beta sequences and their occurrence across donors. Points the paper makes about the study in general: This cohort had only TCR beta chains sequenced, and the lack of alpha or paired-chain data limited which features could be detected. Because some donors lacked HLA typing at each locus, the association tests relied only on the typed subset. The authors suggested that the approach could potentially be generalized to other disease states and immunological phenotypes. The classifier was reported to diagnose cytomegalovirus status with high specificity and sensitivity in both the original and validation cohorts. Strong co-occurrence of HLA alleles, especially DR and DQ, made assigning TCR associations to individual alleles difficult. A later analysis reported that several top co-occurrence clusters appeared linked to parvovirus B19, influenza, CMV and Epstein-Barr virus. Immune exposure information for the cohort was limited to CMV serostatus. A further reported finding was that TCR beta sequences accurately predicted the HLA-A and HLA-B alleles for most subjects in the first cohort. Broadly in line with IMGT annotations, most TCR beta V segments showed up in productive rearrangements about 87% or about 30% of the time in an earlier analysis of a few hundred of the donors. Most TCR sequences were seen in very few donors, while some public TCRs were found in many individuals. Some IMGT-functional V segments, including TRBV6-2 and TRBV6-3, could not be distinguished by the 87-base-pair reads and were therefore excluded. Compared with equally common non-associated chains, HLA-associated TCR beta chains in a later analysis were more clonally expanded and had lower generation probabilities. The study gave a list of more than 150 TCR beta chains associated with cytomegalovirus. Compared with the roughly 700-donor mean, donors in an Asian-associated ancestry cluster had fewer N-insertions in productive TCRs, according to a later genetic analysis. The earlier analysis of some 540 of the donors excluded approximately 17 rarely observed V segments, including chromosome 9 orphons, because counts were too low. Linkage disequilibrium might explain the correlated functional status among segregating V segments, but an unknown experimental factor could not be ruled out. A later analysis found that most CMV-associated TCR beta chains appeared HLA-restricted, with HLA associations seemingly driven largely by CMV exposure. In vitro tests confirmed that three of the cytomegalovirus-associated TCR beta chains recognize cytomegalovirus antigens. The sequencing pipeline was judged likely to have produced a cluster of highly shared sequence variants as a technical artifact. Sequencing depth was assumed to be roughly uniform across donors in the presence/absence analyses, though that assumption may not hold. A later genetic analysis associated a missense DCLRE1C variant with V-gene and J-gene trimming of TCR beta chains, and an independent cohort replicated the association. According to a later analysis, TCR association rates differed among HLA loci, with DRB1 alleles showing the most associated TCRs and HLA-C alleles showing the fewest. Specific HLA alleles were associated with 15,000 to 20,000 TCR beta sequences at a false discovery rate of 0.05 in a later analysis.

This clone was recorded a few times. Its antigen has not been determined. Base qualities are not provided; no much larger clone lies one nucleotide away. In total, roughly 670 healthy bone marrow donors made up the cohort. Cohort members were all nominally healthy when sampled, although unrecorded immune exposures were likely present. The donor was CMV seronegative and belonged to the group of 352 seronegative cohort members. Each donor provided a peripheral blood sample, and peripheral blood mononuclear cells were used for TCR beta sequencing. The Qiagen DNeasy Blood Extraction Kit was used to extract genomic DNA from the blood cell samples. To prepare the library, the immunoSEQ multiplex PCR assay was applied. For the multiplex PCR, a mixture combining 60 forward primers for TCR Vbeta segments and 13 reverse primers for TCR Jbeta segments was used. The CDR3 region of rearranged TCR beta genes was amplified from genomic DNA by a multiplex PCR assay. The Illumina HiSeq System was used to sequence the amplified TCR beta libraries as 87-base-pair reads. On the study's bioinformatics: A later analysis counted tens of millions of unique TCR beta chains across the 690 or so repertoires, and around 12 million of these chains were shared by at least two donors. Raw reads were error-corrected and collapsed into unique sequences with a nearest-neighbor algorithm that merged closely related sequences to remove PCR and sequencing errors. CDR3 sequences were aligned to IMGT reference sequences to assign V, D and J gene segments. Each retained sequence needed at least a six-nucleotide match to both a V gene segment and a J gene segment. A rearrangement was called productive if the CDR3 had no stop codons and remained in frame with V and J, and every other rearrangement was called non-productive. Following IMGT convention, CDR3 was defined as the stretch from the second conserved V-encoded cysteine to the conserved J-encoded phenylalanine. The earlier analysis of a few hundred of the donors excluded sequences that lacked an unambiguous match to a single V gene segment. An earlier analysis of 500 to 600 of the donors classified V segments as functional when productive rearrangements were above 56.7% and as segregating when the standard deviation between donors was above 5%. A statistical classification framework was developed to diagnose cytomegalovirus status using the catalog of TCR beta chain sequences. In a later analysis, TCR nucleotide sequences were compared against IMGT/GENE-DB human TR gene sequences so that V and J genes could be assigned. Using the TCRdist pipeline, a later analysis assigned CDR3 sequences along with most-parsimonious VDJ recombination scenarios. In a later analysis, each TCR beta chain was defined by its CDR3 amino acid sequence together with its V-gene family, and reads lacking a unique V-gene family were excluded. A later analysis removed roughly 590 highly shared, low-generation-probability nucleotide sequences to deal with suspected cross-contamination and a sequencing artifact. In a later analysis, a clonal expansion index was calculated for each public chain from normalized within-repertoire ranks of inferred template counts. In a later analysis, generation probabilities were computed with a VDJ recombination model fitted to out-of-frame rearrangements, and the resulting probabilities were checked against IGoR. In a later analysis, hypergeometric tests were used to score TCR-TCR, TCR-HLA and TCR-CMV co-occurrence, with a repertoire-size bias correction applied to TCR pairs. False discovery rates were estimated in a later analysis by permuting HLA or CMV assignments 20 times. A later analysis grouped co-occurring TCRs with DBSCAN, adding TCRdist sequence similarity when clustering within HLA-allele-positive subsets. For co-occurrence clustering, repertoires with fewer than 30,000 or more than 120,000 public chains were excluded, along with about five repertoires with anomalous nucleotide sharing. The table was pulled from immuneACCESS by TCRdb, which kept in-frame rearrangements only. Such tables lose some clones; where checked, under half of the loss comes from unresolved V genes, and the rest has no known cause. That table gives V, J and clone size, and the DNA gave D and trimming. The sample table shows roughly 100,000 clones, and approximately 16% are seen once. Clones ranked in the top ten supply about 0.8% of the sample.

The germline V end is reduced by 0 bases and the J end by 0 bases; junction bases left unmatched: 3. The germline V gene (reference sequence) sets CDR1 to LNHNV and CDR2 to YYDKDF. The CDR3, cysteine through phenylalanine, is 17 amino acids long. The kept DNA is CDR3 alone, 51 bases in frame from the first base. In this chain, TRBV15 is recombined with TRBJ2-3; 10 bases in the junction line up with TRBD2. This sequence was found in a female donor in good health and CMV-seronegative. Sequences were obtained from PBMCs. The nucleotides are TGTGCCACCAGCAGAGATCGACTAGCGGGTAGCACAGATACGCAGTATTTT. It encodes CATSRDRLAGSTDTQYF. Supplemented by the reference TRBV15 and TRBJ2-3 proteins around the CDR3, the complete variable domain is DAMVIQNPRYQVTQFGKPVTLSCSQTLNHNVMYWYQQKSSQAPKLLFHYYDKDFNNEADTPDNFQSRRPNTSFCFLDIRSPGLGDTAMYLCATSRDRLAGSTDTQYFGPGTRLTVL.